The 8 T cell receptor beta chains listed next were all sequenced from one sample in a study of control samples from healthy donors and cancer patients (TCRdb year 2020). The method behind the library was the immunoSEQ multiplex PCR assay. TCRdb took over this immuneACCESS table, retaining in-frame rearrangements with V and J assigned. Such tables are incomplete; in checked studies, under half of the missing clones stem from an unresolved V gene, and the remainder is unexplained. Present in this sample are under 95,000 clones, more than 85% of which were seen just once. 0.85% to 1% of the sample lies in the top ten. Sequencing was done on a sample of blood. The receptors were sampled from a woman under 40 in good health.

The chain couples TRBV15 to TRBJ2-7; a weak D match, TRBD2 (5 bases). CDR1 is LNHNV, CDR2 YYDKDF, per germline (reference sequence). The CDR3 length is 15 residues. The ends were cut back, 3 bases at V and 3 bases at J, with 15 bases in the middle. This CDR3 reads CATSSPPGGHYEQYF. CDR3 coding DNA: TGTGCCACCAGCAGCCCACCCGGAGGCCACTACGAGCAGTACTTC. The full variable domain, rest sourced from reference TRBV15 and TRBJ2-7, is DAMVIQNPRYQVTQFGKPVTLSCSQTLNHNVMYWYQQKSSQAPKLLFHYYDKDFNNEADTPDNFQSRRPNTSFCFLDIRSPGLGDTAMYLCATSSPPGGHYEQYFGPGTRLTVT.

CDR3 loop: CASSERTGQNIQYF. The CDR3 DNA sequence: TGTGCCAGCAGCGAAAGGACAGGACAAAACATTCAGTACTTC. This chain joins TRBV7-2 and TRBJ2-4; 7 bases are shared with TRBD1. Germline trimming cut 5 bases from V and 5 bases from J; bases unmatched to any gene: 6. The CDR3 is 14 amino acids. The germline gives CDR1 SGHTA, CDR2 FQGNSA.

The CDR3 is CASSLDGFNEQFF. As DNA, the CDR3 is TGTGCCAGCAGCTTGGACGGATTCAATGAGCAGTTCTTC. The chain combines TRBV5-5 with TRBJ2-1, with no clear D. The CDR3 is 13 amino acids. Trimming stripped 0 bases from V and 6 bases from J, with 7 bases between. Germline V lookup: CDR1 SGHKS, CDR2 YYEKEE (reference sequence).

The V and J genes are TRBV10-3 and TRBJ1-5, with TRBD1 as a possible D gene (5 bases). V gave up 3 bases and J gave up 0 bases, with 9 bases separating them. The germline V gene encodes CDR1 ENHRY and CDR2 SYGVKD. The CDR3 length is 15 residues. CDR3 DNA sequence: TGTGCCATCAGTGAAGGGGTTTATAGCAATCAGCCCCAGCATTTT. Its translation is CAISEGVYSNQPQHF.

The V call is TRBV30, the J call TRBJ2-3; 10 bases align to TRBD1. The CDR3 runs to 14 residues. The J segment lost 6 bases and the V segment lost 5 bases, leaving 8 bases of the junction unmatched. Germline values: CDR1 GTSNPN, CDR2 SVGIG (reference sequence). The CDR3 spells CAWGDRGRGDTQYF. In nucleotides, the CDR3 is TGTGCCTGGGGGGACAGGGGAAGAGGGGATACGCAGTATTTT.

The CDR3 region has the DNA TGTGCCAGCAGCCTCTCCGGGGAAGACTACGAGCAGTACTTC. Amino acid sequence: CASSLSGEDYEQYF. The chain employs TRBV5-6 and TRBJ2-7, with D possibly matching TRBD2 (5 bases). In germline, CDR1 is SGHDT, CDR2 YYEEEE. The germline V and J ends were trimmed by 4 bases and 3 bases, with 14 bases remaining between them. This CDR3 spans 14 amino acids.

CDR3 DNA sequence: TGTGCCAGCAGTTTCTCCCCCACCCCGACAGGCGGTTCACCCCTCCACTTT. Protein product: CASSFSPTPTGGSPLHF. The chain employs TRBV27 and TRBJ1-6; a possible D gene is TRBD1 (6 bases). Per the germline V gene, CDR1 is MNHEY and CDR2 is SMNVEV (reference sequence). The CDR3 totals 17 residues. Trimming pared 3 bases from V and 9 bases from J, leaving 21 bases between.

A word on this clone: This CDR3 is also generated by other DNA sequences in the sample. This chain connects TRBV5-1 to TRBJ1-6, with D unresolved. Germline V CDR1 and CDR2: SGHRS, YFSETQ. The CDR3 is 12 amino acids. V lost 0 bases, J lost 7 bases, and 2 bases lay in between. CDR3 nucleotide sequence: TGCGCCAGCAGCTTGGAAAATTCACCCCTCCACTTT. This sequence encodes CASSLENSPLHF. Based on the CDR3 plus reference TRBV5-1 and TRBJ1-6, the full variable domain is KAGVTQTPRYLIKTRGQQVTLSCSPISGHRSVSWYQQTPGQGLQFLFEYFSETQRNKGNFPGRFSGRQFSNSRSEMNVSTLELGDSALYLCASSLENSPLHFGNGTRLTVT.